Following are 5 T cell receptor beta chains from one sample sequenced in a study of T cell responses to AZD1222 COVID-19 vaccine. TCRdb keeps only in-frame clones here, not all; method: immunoSEQ multiplex PCR. The table includes around 35,000 clones, approximately 86% detected once. Sequencing used peripheral blood, obtained on day 0 of AZD1222 vaccination. The receptors come from an adult in good health.

This chain joins TRBV30 and TRBJ1-4, with a weak D call TRBD1 (6 bases). V was cut by 4 bases and J by 3 bases, with 15 bases left in between. The CDR3 loop spans 15 amino acids. Germline CDR1 and CDR2: GTSNPN and SVGIG (reference sequence). The CDR3 sequence is CAWTTKQGSNEKLFF. In DNA, the CDR3 is TGTGCCTGGACCACTAAACAGGGATCTAATGAAAAACTGTTTTTT.

The CDR3 protein is CASSLISSPSSGNTIYF. Here the CDR3 DNA reads TGTGCCAGCAGCTTGATCAGCTCCCCGAGCTCTGGAAACACCATATATTTT. The genes are TRBV5-5 and TRBJ1-3, with unresolved D. V was clipped by 1 base and J by 0 bases, with 14 bases between them. The CDR3 is 17 residues long. Germline assignment: CDR1 SGHKS and CDR2 YYEKEE (reference sequence).

The chain carries TRBV5-1 and TRBJ1-1; 9 bases map to TRBD1. The V segment lost 4 bases and the J segment 13 bases; nucleotides outside the gene matches: 11. The CDR3 is 13 amino acids. Germline lookup yields CDR1 SGHRS and CDR2 YFSETQ. CDR3 in DNA: TGCGCCAGCAGCGGAGGGACAGGGCAGAGGGGTTTCTTT. The encoded protein is CASSGGTGQRGFF. Variable domain in full (rest from reference TRBV5-1 and TRBJ1-1): KAGVTQTPRYLIKTRGQQVTLSCSPISGHRSVSWYQQTPGQGLQFLFEYFSETQRNKGNFPGRFSGRQFSNSRSEMNVSTLELGDSALYLCASSGGTGQRGFFGQGTRLTVV.

V and J are TRBV15 and TRBJ2-4; maybe TRBD2 (7 bases). The V gene's germline CDR1 is LNHNV and CDR2 YYDKDF (reference sequence). Trimming pared 0 bases from V and 15 bases from J, leaving 12 bases between. The CDR3 runs to 12 residues. This CDR3 is CATSRDSGGRYF. The CDR3 region has the DNA TGTGCCACCAGCAGAGATTCGGGGGGCAGGTACTTC. The full variable domain, with the rest looked up from reference TRBV15 and TRBJ2-4, is DAMVIQNPRYQVTQFGKPVTLSCSQTLNHNVMYWYQQKSSQAPKLLFHYYDKDFNNEADTPDNFQSRRPNTSFCFLDIRSPGLGDTAMYLCATSRDSGGRYFGAGTRLSVL.

The chain combines TRBV10-3 with TRBJ1-1, with 8 bases matching TRBD1. The V segment lost 6 bases and the J segment 4 bases; nucleotides outside the gene matches: 7. This CDR3 region has 14 residues. Looked up from germline, CDR1 is ENHRY and CDR2 is SYGVKD. The CDR3 sequence is CAIRHTGGVTEAFF. CDR3 coding DNA: TGTGCCATCAGACATACAGGGGGAGTCACTGAAGCTTTCTTT.